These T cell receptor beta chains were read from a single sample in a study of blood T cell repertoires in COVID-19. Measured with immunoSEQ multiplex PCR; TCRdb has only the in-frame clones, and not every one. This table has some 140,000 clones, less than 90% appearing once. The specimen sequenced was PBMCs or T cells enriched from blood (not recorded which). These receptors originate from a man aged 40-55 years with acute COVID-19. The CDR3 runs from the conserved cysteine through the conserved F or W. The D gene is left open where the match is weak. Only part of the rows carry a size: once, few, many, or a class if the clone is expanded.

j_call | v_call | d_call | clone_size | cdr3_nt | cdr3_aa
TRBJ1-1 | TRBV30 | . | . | TGTGCCTGGAGTTCTCAGATGAACACTGAAGCTTTCTTT | CAWSSQMNTEAFF
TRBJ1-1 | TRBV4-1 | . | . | TGCGCCAGCAAAGTAACTGCCGAGTCGAACACTGAAGCTTTCTTT | CASKVTAESNTEAFF
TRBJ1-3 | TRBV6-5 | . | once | TGTGCCAGCGCACAAAACCGGGACTTGACAAACACCATATATTTT | CASAQNRDLTNTIYF
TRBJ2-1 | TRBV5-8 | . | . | TGTGCCAGCAGCTCGGTTGGACAGAGTGAGCAGTTCTTC | CASSSVGQSEQFF
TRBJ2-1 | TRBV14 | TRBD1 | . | TGTGCCAGCGGGCCAAGGGACAGCCTACTGGCAGTCTTC | CASGPRDSLLAVF
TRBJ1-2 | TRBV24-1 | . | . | TGTGCCACCAAGGCCAGGGGAAACTATGGCTACACCTTC | CATKARGNYGYTF
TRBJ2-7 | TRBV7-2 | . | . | TGTGCCAGCAGCACAACAACCTACGAGCAGTACTTC | CASSTTTYEQYF
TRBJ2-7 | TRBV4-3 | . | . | TGCGCCAGCAGCCAAGAAGGGGTTGCCGAGCAGTACTTC | CASSQEGVAEQYF
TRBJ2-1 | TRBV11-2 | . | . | TGTGCCAGCAGCTTACAAGCGGGGACATACAATGAGCAGTTCTTC | CASSLQAGTYNEQFF
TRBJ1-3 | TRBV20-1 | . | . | TGCAGTGCTAATGATCGACTCAATCCCCGAAACACCATATATTTT | CSANDRLNPRNTIYF